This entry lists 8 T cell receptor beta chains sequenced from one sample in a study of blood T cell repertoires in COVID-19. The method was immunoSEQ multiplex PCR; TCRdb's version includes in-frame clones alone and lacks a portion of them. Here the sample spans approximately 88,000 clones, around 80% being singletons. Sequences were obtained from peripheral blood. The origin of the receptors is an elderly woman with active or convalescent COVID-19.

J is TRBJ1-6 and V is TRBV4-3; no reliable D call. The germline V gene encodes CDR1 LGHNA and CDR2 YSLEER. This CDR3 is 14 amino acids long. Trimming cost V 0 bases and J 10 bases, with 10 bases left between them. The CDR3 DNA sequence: TGCGCCAGCAGCCAAGATGAAGTAGCCTCACCCCTCCACTTT. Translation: CASSQDEVASPLHF.

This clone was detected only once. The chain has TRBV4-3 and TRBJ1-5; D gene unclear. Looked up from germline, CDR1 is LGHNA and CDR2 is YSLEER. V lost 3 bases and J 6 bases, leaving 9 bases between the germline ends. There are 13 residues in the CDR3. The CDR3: CASSQVLGQPQHF. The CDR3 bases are TGCGCCAGCAGCCAGGTACTCGGTCAGCCCCAGCATTTT.

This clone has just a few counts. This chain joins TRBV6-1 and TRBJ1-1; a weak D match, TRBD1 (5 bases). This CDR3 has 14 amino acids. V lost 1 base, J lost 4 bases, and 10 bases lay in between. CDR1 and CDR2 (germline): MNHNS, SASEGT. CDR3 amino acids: CASSEVWGGTEAFF. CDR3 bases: TGTGCCAGCAGTGAAGTTTGGGGCGGCACTGAAGCTTTCTTT.

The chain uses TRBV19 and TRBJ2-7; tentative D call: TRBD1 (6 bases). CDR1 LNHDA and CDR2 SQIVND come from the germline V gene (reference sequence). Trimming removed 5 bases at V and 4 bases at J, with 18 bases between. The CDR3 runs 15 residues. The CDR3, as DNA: TGTGCCAGTAGTCCCCCCCCAGGGGCCGCGTACGAGCAGTACTTC. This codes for CASSPPPGAAYEQYF.

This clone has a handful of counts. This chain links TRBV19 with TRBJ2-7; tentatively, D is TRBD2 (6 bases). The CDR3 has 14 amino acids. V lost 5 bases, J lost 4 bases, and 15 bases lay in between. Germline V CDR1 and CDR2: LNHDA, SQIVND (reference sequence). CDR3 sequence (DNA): TGTGCCAGTAGTCCAGATCCCGGGACTTACGAGCAGTACTTC. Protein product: CASSPDPGTYEQYF.

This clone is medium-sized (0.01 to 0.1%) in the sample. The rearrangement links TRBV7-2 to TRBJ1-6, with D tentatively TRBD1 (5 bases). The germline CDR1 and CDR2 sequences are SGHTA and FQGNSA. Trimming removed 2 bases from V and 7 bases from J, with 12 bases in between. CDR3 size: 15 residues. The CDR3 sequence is CASSLRWRGNSPLHF. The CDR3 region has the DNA TGTGCCAGCAGCTTACGGTGGAGGGGAAATTCACCCCTCCACTTT. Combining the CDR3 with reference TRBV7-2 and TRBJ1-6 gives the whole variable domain GAGVSQSPSNKVTEKGKDVELRCDPISGHTALYWYRQSLGQGLEFLIYFQGNSAPDKSGLPSDRFSAERTGGSVSTLTIQRTQQEDSAVYLCASSLRWRGNSPLHFGNGTRLTVT.

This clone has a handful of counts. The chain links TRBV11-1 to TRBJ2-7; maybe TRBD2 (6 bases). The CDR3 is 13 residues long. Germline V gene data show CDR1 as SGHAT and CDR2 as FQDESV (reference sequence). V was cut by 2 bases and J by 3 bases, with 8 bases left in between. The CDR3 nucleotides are TGTGCCAGCAGCTTAATGGGAGGCTACGAGCAGTACTTC. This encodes CASSLMGGYEQYF.

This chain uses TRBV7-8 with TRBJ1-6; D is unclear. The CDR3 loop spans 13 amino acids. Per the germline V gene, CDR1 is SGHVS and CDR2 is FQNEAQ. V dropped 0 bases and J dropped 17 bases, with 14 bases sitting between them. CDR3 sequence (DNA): TGTGCCAGCAGCTTAGCCCCCGAGGGAGAAGTCCACTTT. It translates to CASSLAPEGEVHF.